This entry concerns a single T cell receptor (beta chain). As yet, its antigen is unknown. The data stem from a study of T cell repertoires in cytomegalovirus infection. Overall study context: Public TCR beta signatures provided an indication of both CMV infection and a matching HLA type.

The germline gives CDR1 MNHEY, CDR2 SVGAGI. With 7 bases clipped from V and 5 bases from J, the junction kept 17 bases outside the gene matches. The CDR3 is made up of 17 amino acids. Study findings and constraints: In two of eight donors, the top clonotype was HLA-C-restricted CMV-specific.

TCRdb recomputed calls from the reads with MiXCR, one row per CDR3 protein. In the table there are a few hundred thousand distinct CDR3 sequences, roughly 28% of which are singletons. The specimen comprised cultured PBMCs, sampled from culture after CMV antigen stimulation. The origin of this receptor is a human donor in good health (CMV status not recorded). Some clones in this sample may be carry-over from other donors' samples. The chain links TRBV6-5 to TRBJ2-3, with TRBD2 identical over 8 bases. CDR3 region: CASKRPRGREAKDTQYF. The CDR3 DNA follows: TGTGCCAGCAAACGACCCAGAGGGCGGGAGGCAAAAGATACGCAGTATTTT.